The 22 T cell receptor beta chains below were found in one sample sequenced in a study of blood T cell repertoires in COVID-19. Clones were sequenced by immunoSEQ multiplex PCR, and TCRdb holds only the in-frame ones, with some missing. The sample holds about 90,000 clones, about 87% seen once. The sequenced sample was peripheral blood. The receptors were sampled from a human donor in a cohort sampled during active COVID-19.

J is TRBJ1-5 and V is TRBV7-3; tentatively, D is TRBD1 (6 bases). V lost 2 bases to trimming and J lost 1 base, with 12 bases between them. The CDR3 runs to 16 residues. Per germline, CDR1 SGHTA and CDR2 FQGTGA. The CDR3 DNA reads TGTGCCAGCAGCTTAGGGACACCTACGAGCAATCAGCCCCAGCATTTT. It encodes CASSLGTPTSNQPQHF.

This chain connects TRBV6-2 or TRBV6-3 to TRBJ2-7, with TRBD2 as a possible D gene (7 bases). Deletions cut 5 bases from V and 7 bases from J, with 24 bases between. The germline V gene encodes CDR1 MNHEY and CDR2 SVGEGT. The CDR3 totals 16 residues. CDR3 sequence reads: CASSNAYGGPSGEQYF. The CDR3 coding sequence is TGTGCCAGCAGTAACGCCTACGGGGGGCCATCTGGGGAGCAGTACTTC.

This sequence joins TRBV28 and TRBJ2-7, with 8 bases matching TRBD1. The CDR3 runs to 15 residues. The V and J ends lost 4 bases and 5 bases, in that order; junction bases with no gene match: 10. CDR1 is MDHEN, CDR2 SYDVKM, per germline. The CDR3 sequence: CASSSHGTGSNEQYF. CDR3 in DNA: TGTGCCAGCAGTTCCCACGGGACAGGTTCTAACGAGCAGTACTTC.

The gene calls are TRBV30 and TRBJ1-5; D uncertain. CDR1 is GTSNPN and CDR2 is SVGIG in the germline V gene (reference sequence). With 2 bases removed from V and 4 bases from J, the gap between germline ends came to 18 bases. This CDR3 spans 16 amino acids. DNA of the CDR3: TGTGCCTGGAGTCCGAACCCCAGAGGATATAATCAGCCCCAGCATTTT. Its translation is CAWSPNPRGYNQPQHF. Using reference TRBV30 and TRBJ1-5 for the parts outside the CDR3, the full variable domain is SQTIHQWPATLVQPVGSPLSLECTVEGTSNPNLYWYRQAAGRGLQLLFYSVGIGQISSEVPQNLSASRPQDRQFILSSKKLLLSDSGFYLCAWSPNPRGYNQPQHFGDGTRLSIL.

The CDR3 DNA reads TGTGCCAGCTCACCCTGGGGAGGGGACAATTCACCCCTCCACTTT. Protein sequence: CASSPWGGDNSPLHF. The chain couples TRBV18 to TRBJ1-6, with TRBD1 as a possible D gene (5 bases). The CDR3 consists of 15 residues. Per the germline V gene, CDR1 is KGHSH and CDR2 is LQKENI. V lost 3 bases to trimming and J lost 7 bases, with 13 bases between them.

The chain joins TRBV5-1 to TRBJ1-2, with TRBD1 matching over 8 bases. Germline lookup yields CDR1 SGHRS and CDR2 YFSETQ. The ends lost 4 bases at V and 7 bases at J; junction bases unmatched: 12. The CDR3 consists of 15 residues. The CDR3 nucleotides read TGCGCCAGCAGCGCGGTGACAGGGGAAGCGGGTGGCTACACCTTC. Amino acid sequence: CASSAVTGEAGGYTF.

J is TRBJ1-4 and V is TRBV4-1, with D perhaps TRBD1 (5 bases). Germline V lookup: CDR1 MGHRA, CDR2 YSYEKL. The CDR3 sequence is 16 residues long. V dropped 7 bases and J dropped 0 bases, with 15 bases sitting between them. CDR3 protein: CASTQPTGSTNEKLFF. CDR3 DNA: TGCGCCAGCACCCAGCCAACAGGCTCAACTAATGAAAAACTGTTTTTT.

CDR3: CASSLIGTANTGELFF. Written as DNA, the CDR3 is TGTGCCAGCAGCTTAATTGGGACAGCGAACACCGGGGAGCTGTTTTTT. This chain uses TRBV11-2 with TRBJ2-2; 7 positions agree with TRBD1. The CDR3 totals 16 residues. J was trimmed by 0 bases and V by 2 bases; bases with no gene match: 3. Germline V gene sequence: CDR1 SGHAT, CDR2 FQNNGV.

This chain uses TRBV12-5 with TRBJ1-6; 8 bases agree with TRBD1. V shed 4 bases and J 0 bases; nucleotides not matched to a gene: 2. The CDR3 totals 16 residues. CDR1 is LGHNT, CDR2 FRNRAP, per germline. The CDR3: CASGSDRVSYNSPLHF. The CDR3 coding sequence is TGTGCTAGTGGTTCGGACAGGGTCTCCTATAATTCACCCCTCCACTTT.

This clone has only one observation. V is TRBV3-1 (or the pseudogene TRBV3-2) and J is TRBJ2-1; D might be TRBD2 (7 bases). The CDR3 extends over 20 amino acids. Germline V gene lookup returns CDR1 LGHDT and CDR2 YNNKEL (reference sequence). V was clipped by 4 bases and J by 1 base, with 26 bases between them. DNA for the CDR3: TGTGCCAGCAGCCCGGGTTTGGGGGGGCGCAGCGACCCTTCCTACAATGAGCAGTTCTTC. As protein: CASSPGLGGRSDPSYNEQFF.

The chain is built from TRBV27 and TRBJ2-3; 12 positions match TRBD2. There are 17 residues in the CDR3. With V trimmed by 1 base and J by 2 bases, 4 bases remained unmatched. Germline V CDR1 and CDR2: MNHEY, SMNVEV (reference sequence). The DNA of the CDR3 is TGTGCCAGCAGTTTATTAACTAGCGGGGGGTCCACAGATACGCAGTATTTT. Translating it yields CASSLLTSGGSTDTQYF.

The chain has TRBV3-1 (or the pseudogene TRBV3-2) and TRBJ1-2, with TRBD1 matching over 8 bases. This CDR3 contains 17 residues. V dropped 4 bases and J dropped 1; count of bases not matched to a gene: 11. Germline V gene sequence: CDR1 LGHDT, CDR2 YNNKEL (reference sequence). The DNA of the CDR3 is TGTGCCAGCAGCCCCCTGGACAGGGTGAGGGTTAACTATGGCTACACCTTC. This gives the protein CASSPLDRVRVNYGYTF.

This chain joins TRBV7-8 and TRBJ1-2; perhaps TRBD1 as D (6 bases). The germline V and J ends were trimmed by 5 bases and 2 bases, with 12 bases remaining between them. The germline CDR1 and CDR2 sequences are SGHVS and FQNEAQ. The length of the CDR3 is 14 residues. The CDR3 DNA reads TGTGCCAGCAGCAACAGGGCCATGAACTATGGCTACACCTTC. Residues: CASSNRAMNYGYTF.

CDR3 sequence reads: CASTRTADGGETQYF. CDR3 DNA: TGTGCCAGCACCCGGACGGCGGATGGAGGGGAGACCCAGTACTTC. The J gene is TRBJ2-5, the V gene TRBV5-5, with D maybe TRBD2 (6 bases). V lost 6 bases and J lost 5, with 20 bases in between. CDR1 and CDR2 (germline): SGHKS, YYEKEE (reference sequence). The CDR3 consists of 15 residues.

The chain uses TRBV6-6 and TRBJ2-3; 10 bases map to TRBD2. CDR3 size: 15 residues. Trimming removed 2 bases from V and 5 bases from J; junction bases left unmatched: 4. Germline CDR1 MNHNY, CDR2 SVGAGI (reference sequence). This CDR3 reads CASSYSGGAEDTQYF. CDR3 sequence (DNA): TGTGCCAGCAGTTACAGCGGGGGGGCAGAAGATACGCAGTATTTT.

The V and J genes are TRBV23-1 and TRBJ1-1; 9 bases agree with TRBD1. Being an ORF, TRBV23-1 has a function that is uncertain. V was pared by 3 bases and J by 5 bases, with 7 bases of the junction left unmatched. This CDR3 has 15 amino acids. The CDR3 loop is CASSHPDRGRTEAFF. In nucleotides, the CDR3 is TGCGCCAGCAGTCATCCGGACAGGGGTCGGACTGAAGCTTTCTTT.

The J gene is TRBJ2-1, the V gene TRBV7-8; 10 positions agree with TRBD1. Germline-derived CDR1 and CDR2 are SGHVS and FQNEAQ. J gave up 4 bases and V 5 bases, and 20 bases lay outside the gene matches. This CDR3 contains 20 residues. The CDR3 DNA sequence: TGTGCCAGCAGCCTACCCAGACAGGGGGCAGCTTTGGGTACATACAATGAGCAGTTCTTC. This codes for CASSLPRQGAALGTYNEQFF.

This chain connects TRBV27 to TRBJ2-5; 9 bases match TRBD2. From germline, CDR1 is MNHEY and CDR2 SMNVEV (reference sequence). V lost 4 bases and J lost 4; bases outside the gene matches: 13. The CDR3 sequence is 17 residues long. The CDR3 DNA reads as TGTGCCAGCAGTTCCAGACTAGCGGCGAACAGGGGAGAGACCCAGTACTTC. Translated: CASSSRLAANRGETQYF.

The chain combines TRBV3-1 (or the pseudogene TRBV3-2) with TRBJ2-3, with D perhaps matching TRBD2 (6 bases). Trimming took off 4 bases at V and 2 bases at J, with 10 bases between the two ends. CDR3 length: 14 amino acids. Germline V gene data show CDR1 as LGHDT and CDR2 as YNNKEL (reference sequence). DNA of the CDR3: TGTGCCAGCAGCCCCGGGACTTCCACAGATACGCAGTATTTT. Its translation is CASSPGTSTDTQYF.

This chain connects TRBV5-1 to TRBJ2-1; 7 bases match TRBD2. Germline loops: CDR1 SGHRS, CDR2 YFSETQ. The junction had 8 bases not matched to a gene; V was cut back by 3 bases and J by 5 bases. This CDR3 spans 15 amino acids. CDR3 in DNA: TGCGCCAGCAGCTCGGATCCGGGACTAAACAATGAGCAGTTCTTC. Protein sequence: CASSSDPGLNNEQFF.

The genes are TRBV7-2 and TRBJ1-2, with D unresolved. Germline lookup yields CDR1 SGHTA and CDR2 FQGNSA. V lost 1 base and J 8 bases, leaving 14 bases between the germline ends. CDR3 length equals 14 residues. Written as DNA, the CDR3 is TGTGCCAGCAGCTTAGAACGGGGAAGGAGAGGCTACACCTTC. Protein sequence: CASSLERGRRGYTF.

This clone appeared once. V and J are TRBV27 and TRBJ2-7; D perhaps matches TRBD1 (5 bases). The CDR3 is 14 amino acids. With 3 bases removed from V and 2 bases from J, the gap between germline ends came to 11 bases. The germline V gene encodes CDR1 MNHEY and CDR2 SMNVEV (reference sequence). CDR3 amino acids: CASSFRGSTYEQYF. CDR3 DNA: TGTGCCAGCAGTTTTAGGGGTTCAACCTACGAGCAGTACTTC.